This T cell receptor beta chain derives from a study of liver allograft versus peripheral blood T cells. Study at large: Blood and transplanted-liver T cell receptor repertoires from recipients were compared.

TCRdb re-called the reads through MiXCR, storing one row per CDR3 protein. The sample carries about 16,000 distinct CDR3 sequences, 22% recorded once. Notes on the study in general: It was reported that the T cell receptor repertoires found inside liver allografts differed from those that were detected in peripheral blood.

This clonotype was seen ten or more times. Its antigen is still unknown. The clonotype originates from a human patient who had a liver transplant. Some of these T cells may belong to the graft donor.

CDR3 sequence reads: CASSPLISGPGGVHYGYTF. The CDR3 DNA is TGTGCCAGTAGTCCGCTTATTTCTGGTCCCGGGGGAGTTCACTATGGCTACACCTTC. This chain links TRBV19 with TRBJ1-2, with D possibly being TRBD1 (5 bases). With 5 bases removed from V and 3 bases from J, the gap between germline ends came to 28 bases. From germline, CDR1 is LNHDA and CDR2 SQIVND (reference sequence). This CDR3 is built from 19 residues.